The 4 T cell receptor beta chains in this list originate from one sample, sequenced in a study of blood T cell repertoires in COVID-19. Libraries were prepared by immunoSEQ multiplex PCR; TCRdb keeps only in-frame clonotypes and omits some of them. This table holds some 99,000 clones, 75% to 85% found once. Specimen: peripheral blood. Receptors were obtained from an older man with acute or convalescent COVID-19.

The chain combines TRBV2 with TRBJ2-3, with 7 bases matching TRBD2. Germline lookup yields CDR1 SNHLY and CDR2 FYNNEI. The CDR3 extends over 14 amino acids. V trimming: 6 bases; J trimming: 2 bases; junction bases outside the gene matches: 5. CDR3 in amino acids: CASRRELLTDTQYF. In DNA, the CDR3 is TGTGCCAGCAGGCGGGAGCTTCTCACAGATACGCAGTATTTT.

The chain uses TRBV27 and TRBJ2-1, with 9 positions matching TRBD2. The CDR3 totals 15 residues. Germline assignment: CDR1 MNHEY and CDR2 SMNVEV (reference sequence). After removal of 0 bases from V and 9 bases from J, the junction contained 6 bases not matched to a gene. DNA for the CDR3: TGTGCCAGCAGTTTATCTTTCCTAGCGGGATCTGAGCAGTTCTTC. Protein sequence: CASSLSFLAGSEQFF.

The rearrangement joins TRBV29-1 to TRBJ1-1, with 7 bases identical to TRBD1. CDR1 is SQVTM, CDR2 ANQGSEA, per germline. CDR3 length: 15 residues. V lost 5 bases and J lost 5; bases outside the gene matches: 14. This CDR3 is CSVPGVARGYTEAFF. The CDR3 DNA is TGCAGCGTTCCGGGGGTCGCCAGGGGGTATACTGAAGCTTTCTTT.

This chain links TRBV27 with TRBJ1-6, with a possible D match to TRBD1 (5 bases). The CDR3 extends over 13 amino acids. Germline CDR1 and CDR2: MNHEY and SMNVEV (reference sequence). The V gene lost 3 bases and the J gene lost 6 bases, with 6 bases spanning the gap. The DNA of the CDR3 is TGTGCCAGCAGTTTCGGGGGTAATTCACCCCTCCACTTT. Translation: CASSFGGNSPLHF.